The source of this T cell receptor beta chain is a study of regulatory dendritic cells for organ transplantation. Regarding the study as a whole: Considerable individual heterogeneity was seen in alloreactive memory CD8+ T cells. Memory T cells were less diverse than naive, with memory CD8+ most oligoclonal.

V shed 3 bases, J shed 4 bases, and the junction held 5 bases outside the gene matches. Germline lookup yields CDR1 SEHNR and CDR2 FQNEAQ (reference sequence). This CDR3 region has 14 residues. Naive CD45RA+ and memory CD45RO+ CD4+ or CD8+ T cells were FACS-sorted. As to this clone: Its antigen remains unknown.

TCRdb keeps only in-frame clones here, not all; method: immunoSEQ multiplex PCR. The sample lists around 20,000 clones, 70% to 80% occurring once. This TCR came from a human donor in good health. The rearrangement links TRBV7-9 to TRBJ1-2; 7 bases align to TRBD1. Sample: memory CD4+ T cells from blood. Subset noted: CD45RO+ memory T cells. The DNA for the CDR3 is TGTGCCAGCAGCTTCTCACAGGGGTCCTATGGCTACACCTTC. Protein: CASSFSQGSYGYTF.